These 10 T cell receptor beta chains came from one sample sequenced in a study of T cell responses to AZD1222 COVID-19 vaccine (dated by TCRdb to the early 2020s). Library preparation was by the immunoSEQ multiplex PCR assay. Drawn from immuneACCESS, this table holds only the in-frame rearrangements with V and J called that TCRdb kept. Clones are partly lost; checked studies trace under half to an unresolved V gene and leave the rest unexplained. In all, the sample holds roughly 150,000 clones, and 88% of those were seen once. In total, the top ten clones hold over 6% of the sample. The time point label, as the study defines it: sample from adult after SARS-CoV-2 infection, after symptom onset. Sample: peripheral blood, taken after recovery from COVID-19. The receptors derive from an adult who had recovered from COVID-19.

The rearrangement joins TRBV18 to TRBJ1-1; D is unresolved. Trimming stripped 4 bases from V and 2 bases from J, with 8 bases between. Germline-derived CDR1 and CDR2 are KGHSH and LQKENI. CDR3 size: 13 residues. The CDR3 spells CASSRDGNTEAFF. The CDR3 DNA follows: TGTGCCAGCTCACGGGATGGCAACACTGAAGCTTTCTTT.

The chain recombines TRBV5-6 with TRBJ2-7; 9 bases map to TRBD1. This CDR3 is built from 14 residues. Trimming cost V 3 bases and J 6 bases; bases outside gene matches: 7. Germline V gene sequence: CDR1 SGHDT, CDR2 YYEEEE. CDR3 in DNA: TGTGCCAGCAGCTCGACAGGGGGAGGTGGCGAGCAGTACTTC. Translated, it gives CASSSTGGGGEQYF.

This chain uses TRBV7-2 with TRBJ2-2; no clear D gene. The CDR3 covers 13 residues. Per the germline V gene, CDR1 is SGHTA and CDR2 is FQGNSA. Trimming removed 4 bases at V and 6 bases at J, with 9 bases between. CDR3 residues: CASSSLVSGELFF. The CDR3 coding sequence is TGTGCCAGCAGCTCCCTTGTCTCCGGGGAGCTGTTTTTT. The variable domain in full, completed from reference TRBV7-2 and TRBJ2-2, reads GAGVSQSPSNKVTEKGKDVELRCDPISGHTALYWYRQSLGQGLEFLIYFQGNSAPDKSGLPSDRFSAERTGGSVSTLTIQRTQQEDSAVYLCASSSLVSGELFFGEGSRLTVL.

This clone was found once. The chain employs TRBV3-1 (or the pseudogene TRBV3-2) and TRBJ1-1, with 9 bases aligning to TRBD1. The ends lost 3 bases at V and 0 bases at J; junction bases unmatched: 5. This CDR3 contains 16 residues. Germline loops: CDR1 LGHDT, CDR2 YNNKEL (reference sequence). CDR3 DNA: TGTGCCAGCAGCCACGCCGACAGGGGGATGAACACTGAAGCTTTCTTT. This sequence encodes CASSHADRGMNTEAFF.

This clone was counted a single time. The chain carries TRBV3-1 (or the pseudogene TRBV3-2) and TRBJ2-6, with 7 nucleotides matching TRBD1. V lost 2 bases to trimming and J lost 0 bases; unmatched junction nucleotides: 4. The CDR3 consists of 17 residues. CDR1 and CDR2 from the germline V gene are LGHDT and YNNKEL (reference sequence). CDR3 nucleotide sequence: TGTGCCAGCAGCCAACAGGGGGTTAGCTCTGGGGCCAACGTCCTGACTTTC. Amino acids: CASSQQGVSSGANVLTF.

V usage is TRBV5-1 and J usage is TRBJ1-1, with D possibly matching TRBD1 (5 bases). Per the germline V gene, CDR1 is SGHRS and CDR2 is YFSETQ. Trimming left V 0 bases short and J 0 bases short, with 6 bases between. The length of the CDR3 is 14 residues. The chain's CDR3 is CASSLGDVNTEAFF. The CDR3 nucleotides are TGCGCCAGCAGCTTGGGGGACGTGAACACTGAAGCTTTCTTT.

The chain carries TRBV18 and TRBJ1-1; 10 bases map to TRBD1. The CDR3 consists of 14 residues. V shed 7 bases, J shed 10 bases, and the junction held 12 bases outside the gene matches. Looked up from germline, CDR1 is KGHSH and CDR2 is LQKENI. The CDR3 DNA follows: TGTGCCAGCTTACGAAATCCGGGACAGGGGAGAGCTTTCTTT. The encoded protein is CASLRNPGQGRAFF.

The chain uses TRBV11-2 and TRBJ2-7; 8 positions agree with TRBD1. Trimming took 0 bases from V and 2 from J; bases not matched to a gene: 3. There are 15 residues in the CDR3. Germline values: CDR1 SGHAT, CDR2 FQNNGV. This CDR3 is CASSLDRGRPYEQYF. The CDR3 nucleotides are TGTGCCAGCAGCTTAGACAGGGGGCGCCCCTACGAGCAGTACTTC.

The CDR3 DNA sequence: TGTGCCAGCAGTTTATCGAATGGAGGCCCGGATGGCTACACCTTC. This codes for CASSLSNGGPDGYTF. The chain combines TRBV27 with TRBJ1-2; D gene uncertain. The V and J ends lost 0 bases and 6 bases respectively, with 14 bases between them. Germline V gene lookup returns CDR1 MNHEY and CDR2 SMNVEV (reference sequence). The CDR3 is 15 amino acids.

CDR3 DNA: TGTGCCAGCAGCCCGAGGTGGACTAGCGGTTCTAGCACAGATACGCAGTATTTT. Its protein is CASSPRWTSGSSTDTQYF. The J gene is TRBJ2-3, the V gene TRBV13, with 10 bases aligning to TRBD2. Germline loops: CDR1 PRHDT, CDR2 FYEKMQ (reference sequence). J lost 0 bases, V lost 5 bases, and 11 bases had no gene match. The CDR3 runs 18 residues.